This T cell receptor beta chain was captured by sequencing in a study of T cells in Graves' hyperthyroidism and ophthalmopathy (dated by TCRdb to between 2017 and 2020). Looking at the study overall: Peripheral blood was sampled at the time of initial diagnosis, prior to any treatment. TCR Vbeta CDR3 sequencing of some 140 peripheral blood samples (43 ophthalmopathy, 75 hyperthyroidism and around 17 progressor patients) is reported in the paper. Prospective prediction of ophthalmopathy was tested in an independent validation cohort of approximately 19 hyperthyroidism patients and 17 patients who later progressed to ophthalmopathy. Thyroid tissue and blood T-cell repertoires from about 6 Graves' hyperthyroidism patients were also compared in the study. For training and testing, the approximately 92 patients in the discovery cohort were randomly divided in a 7:3 ratio. A discovery cohort of approximately 100 patients, roughly 45 with Graves' ophthalmopathy and 55 to 60 with stable Graves' hyperthyroidism, was used to find distinguishing TCR V-J signatures. After sampling, hyperthyroidism patients received methimazole starting at 30 mg daily, and ophthalmopathy patients received high-dose intravenous methylprednisolone.

The hyperthyroidism patients were between 18 and 65 years old and newly diagnosed, with a disease duration of less than 2 months. Any patient with an uncontrolled infection, another autoimmune disease, pregnancy or lactation was excluded. Diagnoses were based on clinical symptoms, serum thyroxine and TRAb, thyroid ultrasound and orbital computed tomography. Blood from progressor patients was drawn when they were first diagnosed with hyperthyroidism, before any ophthalmopathy symptoms appeared. Ficoll-Paque density gradient centrifugation was used to isolate PBMCs from around 9.1 ml of fresh peripheral blood. Progressor patients were initially diagnosed with Graves' hyperthyroidism and developed ophthalmopathy during follow-up. Total RNA was extracted with Trizol reagent, and quality was checked on an Agilent 2100 Bioanalyzer. TCR beta CDR3 regions were amplified from RNA transcripts. A first-round RT-PCR of the TCR CDR3 used the HTBI primer set with the Qiagen OneStep RT-PCR kit. A second multiplex PCR round built the libraries, followed by size selection and purification. The libraries were sequenced on an Illumina HiSeq2000 using paired-end 100 bp reads. The authors' pipeline ran thus. SOAPnuke was used to process the raw data, throwing out any read that contained adapters or uncalled bases, had a mean Phred below 15, or lacked an exact constant-primer or identifier match. COPE v1.2.5 was used to merge the high-quality paired reads, and each unique nucleotide sequence was defined as a clonotype. MiTCR v1.1 was used to align clonotypes to the IMGT TRBV, TRBD and TRBJ reference segments. The analysis was restricted to V-J combinations with a frequency above 0.0001, which together covered just over 98% of the repertoires. The TCS score was defined as F50 (clonal expansion) divided by E x V (chaos), with BLOSUM62-based TCRdist calculated between CDR3 peptides within each V-J. Welch's t-statistics and random forest reduced roughly 530 V-J features to under 15, which were used in a naive Bayes classifier (R e1071). TCRdb handled the public reads itself, with Q25 trimming in fastp and clone calling in MiXCR, and kept productive beta chains. When rows share a CDR3 protein, they turn into one entry using the most common DNA and genes. In this record, the V and J calls reflect TCRdb's handling and not the investigators' own analysis. Recorded for this sample are about 270,000 distinct CDR3 sequences; 13% to 15% of them occurred a single time. The ten top clones hold roughly 31% of the sample.

The germline ends are 16 bases apart after V is trimmed by 6 bases and J by 4 bases. CDR1 and CDR2 are read off the germline V gene as MDHEN and SYDVKM. The CDR3 contains 15 residues, cysteine and phenylalanine counted. Just the 45-base CDR3 DNA is kept, in frame starting at base 1. The full study reports these points: In validation, the model predicted progression to ophthalmopathy with 55% to 71% sensitivity and 72% to 85% specificity, a median of approximately 6.5 months before onset. Blood samples also contained most of the expanded thyroid clonotypes (frequency above 0.001), which suggests that blood repertoires may reflect thyroid immune responses. Ophthalmopathy was separated from stable hyperthyroidism by a 13 V-J signature model, with 85% to 90% sensitivity and approximately 81% specificity obtained in cross-validation and 80%/75% obtained in testing. No statistical method was used to fix the sample size in advance, and group allocation was not hidden from the investigators.

This clonotype was counted ten times or more. This receptor's antigen is unknown. No quality values exist for individual bases; no much larger clone is one base distant. This receptor was identified in a woman aged 45-60 years with Graves' hyperthyroidism that later progressed to Graves' ophthalmopathy. The sequencing input was blood. The chain was built from TRBV28 and TRBJ1-3; the D gene is unclear. The CDR3 here reads CASSDSEGRGNTIYF. The base sequence is TGTGCCAGCAGCGATTCGGAAGGTCGCGGAAACACCATATATTTT.